This record looks at one T cell receptor (beta chain) sequence and its context. Its antigen is undetermined. Produced via immunoSEQ multiplex PCR; TCRdb's table is partial and in-frame only. The sample has more than 15,000 clones; approximately 70% are singletons. The sample belongs to a study of tumor-infiltrating lymphocytes in localized non-small cell lung cancer. As for the study in general: Tumor tissue and non-adjacent uninvolved lung came from each patient.

Overall study findings and caveats: TCR sequencing covered a subset of patients with enough tissue.

Trimming cost V 0 bases and J 1 base, with 11 bases left between them. This CDR3 contains 16 residues. In germline, CDR1 is SGHRS, CDR2 YFSETQ. The genes are TRBV5-1 and TRBJ1-3; TRBD1 is a possible D gene (6 bases). Material for sequencing was lung tumor tissue. The receptor's source is a human donor with non-small cell lung cancer. CDR3: CASSLGGTNSGNTIYF. The CDR3 nucleotides are TGCGCCAGCAGCTTGGGCGGGACAAATTCTGGAAACACCATATATTTT.